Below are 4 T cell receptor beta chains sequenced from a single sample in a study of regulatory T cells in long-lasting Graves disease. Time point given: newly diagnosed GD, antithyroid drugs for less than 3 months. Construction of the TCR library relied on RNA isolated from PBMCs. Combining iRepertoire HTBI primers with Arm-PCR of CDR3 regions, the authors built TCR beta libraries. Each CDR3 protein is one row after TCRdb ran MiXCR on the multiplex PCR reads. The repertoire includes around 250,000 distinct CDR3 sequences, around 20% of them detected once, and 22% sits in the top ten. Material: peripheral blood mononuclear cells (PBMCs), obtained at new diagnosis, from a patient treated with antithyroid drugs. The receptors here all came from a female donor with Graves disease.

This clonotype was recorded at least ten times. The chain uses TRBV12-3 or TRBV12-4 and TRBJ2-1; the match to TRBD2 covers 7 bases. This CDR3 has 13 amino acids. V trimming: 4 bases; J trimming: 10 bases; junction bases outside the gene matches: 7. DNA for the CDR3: TGTGCCAGCAGTTCATCGACTAGCAGGGAGCAGTTCTTC. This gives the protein CASSSSTSREQFF.

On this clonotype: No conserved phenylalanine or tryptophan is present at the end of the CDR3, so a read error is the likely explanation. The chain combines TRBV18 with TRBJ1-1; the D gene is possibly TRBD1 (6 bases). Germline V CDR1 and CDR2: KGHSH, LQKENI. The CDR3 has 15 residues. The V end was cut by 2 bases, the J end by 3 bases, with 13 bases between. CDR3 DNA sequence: TGTGCCAGCTCACCAACCGTGGACAGCGACACTGAAGCTTTCTTG. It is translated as CASSPTVDSDTEAFL.

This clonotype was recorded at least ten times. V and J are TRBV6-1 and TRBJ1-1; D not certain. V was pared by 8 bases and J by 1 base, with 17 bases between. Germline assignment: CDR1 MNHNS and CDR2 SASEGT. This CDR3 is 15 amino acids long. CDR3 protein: CASYSFVRGNTEAFF. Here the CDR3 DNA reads TGTGCCAGCTACAGTTTCGTAAGAGGGAACACTGAAGCTTTCTTT.

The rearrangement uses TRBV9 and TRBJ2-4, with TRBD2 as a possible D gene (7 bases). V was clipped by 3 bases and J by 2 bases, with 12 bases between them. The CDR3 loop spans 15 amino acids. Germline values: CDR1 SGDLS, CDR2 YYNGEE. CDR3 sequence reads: CASSGGGATKNIQYF. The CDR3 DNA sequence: TGTGCCAGCAGCGGCGGGGGCGCGACCAAAAACATTCAGTACTTC.